These 4 T cell receptor beta chains came from one sample sequenced in a study of cytomegalovirus exposure and HLA in healthy donors. Here immunoSEQ multiplex PCR was the method, and the copy in TCRdb shows in-frame clones only, minus some. The repertoire consists of 95,000 to 150,000 clones, with 95% to 97% occurring once and the leading ten covering 1.5% to 2%. The sample taken for sequencing was PBMCs. These receptor sequences come from a man in his late teens or twenties in good health and CMV-seronegative.

This clone appeared once. The rearrangement uses TRBV6-1 and TRBJ2-1; 10 bases fit TRBD2. The germline V gene has CDR1 MNHNS and CDR2 SASEGT. Trimming at V came to 7 bases and at J to 2 bases, leaving 5 bases not matched to a gene. This CDR3 is 15 amino acids long. CDR3 sequence (DNA): TGTGCCAGCACCACTAGCGGGGCGACCTACAATGAGCAGTTCTTC. Encoded protein: CASTTSGATYNEQFF.

The chain has TRBV5-1 and TRBJ2-3, with 7 nucleotides matching TRBD2. The V segment lost 4 bases and the J segment 2 bases; nucleotides outside the gene matches: 7. Germline lookup yields CDR1 SGHRS and CDR2 YFSETQ. The CDR3 totals 15 residues. The CDR3 is CASSRTGLPTDTQYF. In DNA form, the CDR3 reads TGCGCCAGCAGCAGAACGGGACTACCCACAGATACGCAGTATTTT.

This clone was seen once. V is TRBV29-1 and J is TRBJ1-2; TRBD1 matches at 7 bases. V lost 5 bases, J lost 2 bases, and 5 bases stayed unmatched. Germline lookup yields CDR1 SQVTM and CDR2 ANQGSEA. The CDR3 totals 13 residues. The CDR3 sequence: CSVKTGDNYGYTF. CDR3 coding DNA: TGCAGCGTTAAAACAGGGGACAACTATGGCTACACCTTC.

This chain links TRBV30 with TRBJ1-3; no definite D call. CDR3 size: 15 residues. Trimming stripped 4 bases from V and 0 bases from J, with 13 bases between. CDR1 is GTSNPN and CDR2 is SVGIG in the germline V gene (reference sequence). For the CDR3, the DNA is TGTGCCTGGACCCCAGGACTGCTCTCTGGAAACACCATATATTTT. The encoded protein is CAWTPGLLSGNTIYF.